This TCR beta chain was profiled in a study of T cell responses to AZD1222 COVID-19 vaccine (dated by TCRdb to the early 2020s). About the investigation overall: TCR sequencing covered roughly 230 trial participants: 207 given two doses of AZD1222 and approximately 26 given two doses of MenACWY control vaccine. Trial participants were enrolled into age subgroups of 18-55, 56-69 and 70-plus years, which contained approximately 150, 28 and 58 TCR-sequenced participants, respectively.

The research as a whole found: In the small 56-69-year group, the increase in depth fell short of significance, most likely because of low power. A significant rise in spike-specific TCR breadth and depth was observed after two AZD1222 doses relative to day 0 and relative to MenACWY recipients. CD4 TCRs associated with the vaccine covered the entire spike protein, and the dominant responses were in regions 160-218 and 743-854. Nearly half of unique spike-specific TCRs reportedly recognized epitopes outside regions mutated in the B.1.351 and B.1.1.7 variants. No day 14 peak-response samples were available, so repertoires were characterized only after the peak T cell response. Conclusions about previously exposed vaccinees are limited, since just five or six AZD1222 recipients were seropositive for SARS-CoV-2 at baseline. Most participants were white British and females outnumbered males, and the authors suggested that clonal diversity may have been underestimated.

The CDR3 runs 12 amino acids, cysteine and phenylalanine included. The DNA shown is the 36-base CDR3, in frame from base 1. Looking up the germline V gene yields CDR1 SQVTM and CDR2 ANQGSEA. V loses 4 bases, J loses 8 bases, and the germline ends lie 12 bases apart. Read against the paper, the sample's time point label means: about 28 days (+/-7) after the second vaccine dose. Because spike-specific TCR depth and breadth did not differ between the two schedules, AZD1222 recipients who got a second dose at roughly 4 weeks were pooled with those who got a second dose at roughly 12 weeks. Vaccinee samples came from UK trials COV001 and COV002, including a single-blind randomized controlled phase 2/3 trial of AZD1222 (ChAdOx1 nCoV-19) in healthy adults. Trial participant PBMC samples were collected at day 0 and day 28 after the second dose for TCRbeta chain sequencing. Regarding this clone: No cognate antigen has been identified for it. Within one base of it there is no much larger clone, and no base qualities were kept.

The CDR3 regions of human TCRbeta chains were subjected to immunosequencing. The study's own analysis went as follows. Repertoire TCRs were matched against a reference library of SARS-CoV-2-specific TCRs generated with the MIRA antigen-specificity platform. Breadth was defined as the fraction of unique TCRs that were SARS-CoV-2-associated, and depth was defined as the fraction of total T cells that were SARS-CoV-2-associated. Each spike-specific TCR was assigned to its reactive spike region and to a CD4 or CD8 class using the MIRA data. Log10-transformed breadth and depth values were compared by one-way ANOVA with Sidak's multiple comparisons tests. The clones in this table, taken by TCRdb from immuneACCESS, are in-frame only. Not every clone is retained; where verified, under half of the shortfall comes from an unresolved V gene, and the cause of the rest is unknown. That table gives V, J and clone size, and the DNA gave D and trimming. In this sample the table shows more than 15,000 clones, over 85% of which occur a single time. The ten top clones hold about 9.5% of the sample.

The input for sequencing was peripheral blood, taken 28 days after the second AZD1222 dose. In this chain, TRBV29-1 is recombined with TRBJ2-4; TRBD2 might be the D gene, on 6 matching bases. The sequence was collected from an adult who received the AZD1222 COVID-19 vaccine. The CDR3 region: CSVVPSGDIQYF. The DNA reads TGCAGCGTTGTTCCGTCGGGGGACATTCAGTACTTC.